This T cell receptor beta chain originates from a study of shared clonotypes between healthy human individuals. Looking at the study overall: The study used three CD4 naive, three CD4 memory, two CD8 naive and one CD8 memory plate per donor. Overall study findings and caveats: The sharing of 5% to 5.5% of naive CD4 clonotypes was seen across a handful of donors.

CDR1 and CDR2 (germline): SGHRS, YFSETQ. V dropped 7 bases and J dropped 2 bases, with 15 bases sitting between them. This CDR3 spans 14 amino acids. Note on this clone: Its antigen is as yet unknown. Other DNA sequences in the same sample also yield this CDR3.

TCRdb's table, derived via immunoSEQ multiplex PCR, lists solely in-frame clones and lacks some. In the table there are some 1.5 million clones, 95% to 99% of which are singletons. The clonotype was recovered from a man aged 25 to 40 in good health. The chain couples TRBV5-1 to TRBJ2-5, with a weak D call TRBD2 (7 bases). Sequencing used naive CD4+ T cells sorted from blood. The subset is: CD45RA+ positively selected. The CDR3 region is CASSPGRGQETQYF. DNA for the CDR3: TGCGCCAGCTCCCCGGGGAGGGGGCAAGAGACCCAGTACTTC.